This T cell receptor (beta chain) was retrieved from a study of blood T cell repertoires in COVID-19. Turning to the study itself: Specimens from acute and convalescent COVID-19 originated in the United States, Italy and Spain. The analysed material was cDNA or gDNA that came from T cells, B-cell-depleted T cells, or PBMCs.

How the authors handled the data: It was from reference gene primer amplification that nucleated cell counts were estimated. The repertoire was sequenced with immunoSEQ multiplex PCR; TCRdb's copy has only in-frame clones and lacks some. That table is the source of V, J and clone size, and D and trimming were worked out from the DNA. This sample has 650,000 to 800,000 clones; just under 90% occur once, and the top ten carry 0.2% to 0.3%. The trim removed 6 bases at V and 4 bases at J, leaving 8 bases unmatched. The CDR3 totals 15 residues. In germline, CDR1 is SGHDT, CDR2 YYEEEE. The sample consisted of peripheral blood. This sequence was found in a woman aged 18-29 years with acute or convalescent COVID-19. The V gene is TRBV5-6, the J gene TRBJ1-2, with 11 bases fitting TRBD1. The CDR3: CASTWDRGIGYGYTF. The CDR3 DNA reads as TGTGCCAGCACCTGGGACAGGGGGATAGGCTATGGCTACACCTTC.